Each of the 27 T cell receptor beta chains below was sequenced from the same sample in a study of identical twins. MiXCR, run by TCRdb on the 5' RACE reads, gives a single entry per CDR3 protein. The sample holds about 460,000 distinct CDR3 sequences, over 12% seen once. Separately, the same data were catalogued under a study of yellow fever vaccine responses in identical twins.

Material: CD4+ T cells sorted from blood. Receptors were obtained from a woman aged 18-29 years in good health.

This clonotype was seen a handful of times. The genes are TRBV5-1 and TRBJ2-1; 10 bases align to TRBD2. V trimming: 0 bases; J trimming: 4 bases; junction bases outside the gene matches: 10. The germline CDR1 and CDR2 sequences are SGHRS and YFSETQ. The CDR3 has 18 residues. CDR3: CASSLAVVWTSGYNEQFF. The DNA for the CDR3 is TGCGCCAGCAGCTTGGCAGTGGTGTGGACTAGCGGTTACAATGAGCAGTTCTTC. Drawing the rest from reference TRBV5-1 and TRBJ2-1, the complete variable domain is KAGVTQTPRYLIKTRGQQVTLSCSPISGHRSVSWYQQTPGQGLQFLFEYFSETQRNKGNFPGRFSGRQFSNSRSEMNVSTLELGDSALYLCASSLAVVWTSGYNEQFFGPGTRLTVL.

In its sample, this clonotype was seen many times. The genes are TRBV20-1 and TRBJ2-5; D remains ambiguous. V shed 2 bases and J shed 2 bases, with 0 bases lying between them. This CDR3 spans 10 amino acids. Germline V gene data show CDR1 as DFQATT and CDR2 as SNEGSKA (reference sequence). This CDR3 is CSARQETQYF. The CDR3 nucleotides are TGCAGTGCTAGACAAGAGACCCAGTACTTC.

This rearrangement joins TRBV20-1 to TRBJ2-3; D unresolved. Trimming stripped 2 bases from V and 3 bases from J, with 6 bases between. CDR1 DFQATT and CDR2 SNEGSKA come from the germline V gene (reference sequence). CDR3 size: 12 residues. The CDR3 region is CSARPLTDTQYF. In DNA, the CDR3 is TGCAGTGCTAGACCTCTTACAGATACGCAGTATTTT.

This chain links TRBV29-1 with TRBJ2-7; maybe TRBD2 (7 bases). The CDR3 is 11 amino acids. Trimming left V 7 bases short and J 3 bases short, with 10 bases between. Germline CDR1 reads SQVTM; CDR2 reads ANQGSEA. The CDR3 DNA reads TGCAGCGGGGGGGGCTTCTACGAGCAGTACTTC. Translating gives CSGGGFYEQYF.

Many counts were recorded for this clonotype. The gene calls are TRBV12-3 or TRBV12-4 and TRBJ1-5; no definite D call. The germline V and J ends were trimmed by 7 bases and 0 bases, with 7 bases remaining between them. The CDR3 length is 13 residues. CDR3 sequence (DNA): TGTGCCAGCACCGCGGCTAGCAATCAGCCCCAGCATTTT. It yields the protein CASTAASNQPQHF.

This clonotype showed up just a few times. The rearrangement links TRBV4-1 to TRBJ2-7, with 9 bases that match TRBD2. Germline V gives CDR1 MGHRA, CDR2 YSYEKL. CDR3 size: 14 residues. V shed 5 bases, J shed 6 bases, and the junction held 8 bases outside the gene matches. The DNA for the CDR3 is TGCGCCAGCAGCTCAATTAGCGGGGGATCCGAGCAGTACTTC. Translated, it gives CASSSISGGSEQYF.

This clonotype was recorded a few times. CDR3 in DNA: TGCAGCGTGGGAGGACAGGGGAGTGACGAGCAGTACTTC. Translating gives CSVGGQGSDEQYF. The chain carries TRBV29-1 and TRBJ2-7; 9 bases fit TRBD1. The germline V gene encodes CDR1 SQVTM and CDR2 ANQGSEA. V lost 6 bases, J lost 5 bases, and 8 bases stayed unmatched. The CDR3 has 13 residues.

This clonotype was detected many times. The chain carries TRBV20-1 and TRBJ2-3; D is ambiguous. V gave up 1 base and J gave up 4 bases, with 6 bases separating them. Looked up from germline, CDR1 is DFQATT and CDR2 is SNEGSKA (reference sequence). The CDR3 length is 12 residues. CDR3 amino acids: CSARVAADTQYF. The CDR3 DNA sequence: TGCAGTGCTAGAGTCGCAGCAGATACGCAGTATTTT.

This chain connects TRBV11-1 to TRBJ1-4; TRBD1 might be the D (5 bases). Trimming removed 7 bases from V and 5 bases from J, with 26 bases in between. Germline lookup yields CDR1 SGHAT and CDR2 FQDESV (reference sequence). The CDR3 runs 18 residues. The CDR3 sequence is CASTTNALDRSINEKLFF. Here the CDR3 DNA reads TGTGCCAGCACCACCAACGCCCTCGACAGATCGATAAATGAAAAACTGTTTTTT.

The rearrangement uses TRBV20-1 and TRBJ1-6; 10 bases align to TRBD1. V shed 3 bases, J shed 5 bases, and the junction held 1 base outside the gene matches. Germline V gives CDR1 DFQATT, CDR2 SNEGSKA (reference sequence). CDR3 length equals 14 residues. The CDR3 region has the DNA TGCAGTGCTAGTGGGACAGGGGATAATTCACCCCTCCACTTT. It encodes CSASGTGDNSPLHF.

This clonotype was picked up many times. V and J are TRBV7-2 and TRBJ1-4, with 11 bases lining up with TRBD1. Losses at the gene ends were 5 bases for V and 3 bases for J; bases not matched to a gene: 2. This CDR3 spans 15 amino acids. Germline assignment: CDR1 SGHTA and CDR2 FQGNSA. In DNA form, the CDR3 reads TGTGCCAGCAGCAGGACAGGGGGCCCTAATGAAAAACTGTTTTTT. Translation: CASSRTGGPNEKLFF.

A few counts support this clonotype. The chain combines TRBV6-6 with TRBJ2-7, with a tentative D call TRBD2 (5 bases). V was pared by 0 bases and J by 3 bases, with 6 bases between. CDR1 MNHNY and CDR2 SVGAGI come from the germline V gene (reference sequence). This CDR3 has 13 amino acids. DNA of the CDR3: TGTGCCAGCAGTTACTCCCGGGACTACGAGCAGTACTTC. The encoded protein is CASSYSRDYEQYF.

There are a few counts of this clonotype. CDR3 in DNA: TGTGCCAGCAGCTTCCGGAGCTCCTACAATGAGCAGTTCTTC. Translating it yields CASSFRSSYNEQFF. The chain has TRBV3-1 and TRBJ2-1; no reliable D call. The CDR3 loop spans 14 amino acids. The V end was cut by 5 bases, the J end by 0 bases, with 8 bases between. CDR1 is LGHDT, CDR2 YNNKEL, per germline (reference sequence).

This clonotype was counted a few times. The chain employs TRBV10-3 and TRBJ2-6; 7 nucleotides agree with TRBD1. J lost 3 bases, V lost 9 bases, and 2 bases had no gene match. Per germline, CDR1 ENHRY and CDR2 SYGVKD. The CDR3 runs 13 residues. Written as DNA, the CDR3 is TGTGCCATAGACAGGGATGGGGCCAACGTCCTGACTTTC. Its translation: CAIDRDGANVLTF.

This clonotype has only a few counts. The chain combines TRBV20-1 with TRBJ2-5, with 8 nucleotides matching TRBD2. J lost 5 bases, V lost 3 bases, and 11 bases had no gene match. Per the germline V gene, CDR1 is DFQATT and CDR2 is SNEGSKA (reference sequence). The CDR3 totals 15 residues. The CDR3 spells CSARTDGGARETQYF. Here the CDR3 DNA reads TGCAGTGCTAGGACGGACGGGGGGGCTCGGGAGACCCAGTACTTC.

This clonotype showed up just a few times. This chain joins TRBV24-1 and TRBJ2-7; the D gene is possibly TRBD1 (6 bases). The CDR3 has 11 amino acids. CDR1 and CDR2 (germline): KGHDR, SFDVKD. The ends were cut back, 9 bases at V and 5 bases at J, with 10 bases in the middle. The CDR3 spells CATAQGNEQYF. CDR3 nucleotides: TGTGCCACCGCACAGGGTAACGAGCAGTACTTC.

The J gene is TRBJ1-3, the V gene TRBV6-1; D unresolved. Germline V gives CDR1 MNHNS, CDR2 SASEGT. The ends were cut back, 6 bases at V and 0 bases at J, with 12 bases in the middle. The CDR3 contains 15 residues. CDR3: CASSRRANSGNTIYF. The CDR3 DNA reads TGTGCCAGCAGCCGACGGGCAAACTCTGGAAACACCATATATTTT.

There are a few counts of this clonotype. The rearrangement joins TRBV11-2 to TRBJ2-1, with 12 nucleotides matching TRBD2. There are 20 residues in the CDR3. The V gene's germline CDR1 is SGHAT and CDR2 FQNNGV. V gave up 5 bases and J gave up 0 bases; unmatched junction bases: 14. In nucleotides, the CDR3 is TGTGCCAGCAGCCTTCGACTAGCGGGAGAACCAATTAGCTCCTACAATGAGCAGTTCTTC. Translating gives CASSLRLAGEPISSYNEQFF.

The rearrangement uses TRBV7-2 and TRBJ2-4; perhaps TRBD2 as D (6 bases). In germline, CDR1 is SGHTA, CDR2 FQGNSA. The CDR3 runs to 16 residues. Trimming removed 1 base at V and 0 bases at J, with 10 bases between. The DNA of the CDR3 is TGTGCCAGCAGCTTAGGGCGGGACGGAGCCAAAAACATTCAGTACTTC. Encoded protein: CASSLGRDGAKNIQYF.

This clonotype was picked up many times. The chain recombines TRBV7-2 with TRBJ2-1; the D is unclear. The CDR3 spans 15 residues. From germline, CDR1 is SGHTA and CDR2 FQGNSA. V lost 1 base and J lost 0, with 7 bases in between. The CDR3 here is CASSLVGISYNEQFF. The CDR3 DNA is TGTGCCAGCAGCTTAGTAGGGATCTCCTACAATGAGCAGTTCTTC. Variable domain in full (rest from reference TRBV7-2 and TRBJ2-1): GAGVSQSPSNKVTEKGKDVELRCDPISGHTALYWYRQSLGQGLEFLIYFQGNSAPDKSGLPSDRFSAERTGGSVSTLTIQRTQQEDSAVYLCASSLVGISYNEQFFGPGTRLTVL.

J is TRBJ2-7 and V is TRBV7-3, with 7 bases aligning to TRBD2. Per germline, CDR1 SGHTA and CDR2 FQGTGA. The CDR3 is 15 residues long. V shed 5 bases, J shed 3 bases, and the junction held 10 bases outside the gene matches. CDR3 DNA: TGTGCCAGCAGCATGGCAAGCGGGGTCCTCTACGAGCAGTACTTC. Amino acid sequence: CASSMASGVLYEQYF.

This clonotype was seen only a few times. CDR3 residues: CASSLASGGGYTF. CDR3 DNA: TGTGCCAGCAGCTTGGCCTCAGGGGGCGGCTACACCTTC. This sequence joins TRBV5-6 and TRBJ1-2; 8 bases align to TRBD1. CDR1 is SGHDT, CDR2 YYEEEE, per germline. CDR3 length: 13 residues. The J segment lost 8 bases and the V segment lost 0 bases, leaving 3 bases of the junction unmatched.

This chain uses TRBV12-3 or TRBV12-4 with TRBJ2-3; 11 nucleotides align to TRBD2. Trimming cost V 3 bases and J 1 base; bases outside gene matches: 6. This CDR3 contains 17 residues. CDR3 nucleotides: TGTGCCAGCAGTTTTACCCAGGGACTAGCGGGCACAGATACGCAGTATTTT. As protein: CASSFTQGLAGTDTQYF.

This clonotype was found a few times. The chain couples TRBV9 to TRBJ1-4; TRBD1 aligns across 7 bases. Germline CDR1 is SGDLS and CDR2 is YYNGEE. After removal of 0 bases from V and 8 bases from J, the junction contained 4 bases not matched to a gene. CDR3 length: 14 amino acids. The CDR3 sequence is CASSVGQGGEKLFF. CDR3 nucleotides: TGTGCCAGCAGCGTAGGACAGGGAGGAGAAAAACTGTTTTTT.

In this sample, this clonotype turned up many times. V usage is TRBV5-1 and J usage is TRBJ2-7; TRBD1 matches 11 bases. V lost 4 bases to trimming and J lost 6 bases; unmatched junction nucleotides: 6. The CDR3 has 14 amino acids. Germline values: CDR1 SGHRS, CDR2 YFSETQ. CDR3 nucleotide sequence: TGCGCCAGCAGCCCCGGACAGGGGGCCTCCGAGCAGTACTTC. Its translation is CASSPGQGASEQYF. Together with reference TRBV5-1 and TRBJ2-7, the CDR3 gives the full variable domain: KAGVTQTPRYLIKTRGQQVTLSCSPISGHRSVSWYQQTPGQGLQFLFEYFSETQRNKGNFPGRFSGRQFSNSRSEMNVSTLELGDSALYLCASSPGQGASEQYFGPGTRLTVT.

The rearrangement joins TRBV4-1 to TRBJ2-7; 7 bases map to TRBD1. In germline, CDR1 is MGHRA, CDR2 YSYEKL. The junction had 3 bases not matched to a gene; V was cut back by 1 base and J by 3 bases. The CDR3 totals 14 residues. CDR3 sequence: CASSQGGQFYEQYF. The CDR3 nucleotides read TGCGCCAGCAGCCAAGGGGGACAGTTCTACGAGCAGTACTTC.

This clonotype is a singleton in its sample. With a much larger clone just one base away, this may be a read error. The V gene is TRBV6-5, the J gene TRBJ2-1; 7 bases align to TRBD1. The J segment lost 8 bases and the V segment lost 4 bases, leaving 5 bases of the junction unmatched. This CDR3 is built from 13 residues. The germline V gene has CDR1 MNHEY and CDR2 SVGAGI. CDR3 sequence reads: CASSLQGRYEQFF. CDR3 coding DNA: TGTGCCAGCAGTTTACAGGGGCGGTATGAGCAGTTCTTC.